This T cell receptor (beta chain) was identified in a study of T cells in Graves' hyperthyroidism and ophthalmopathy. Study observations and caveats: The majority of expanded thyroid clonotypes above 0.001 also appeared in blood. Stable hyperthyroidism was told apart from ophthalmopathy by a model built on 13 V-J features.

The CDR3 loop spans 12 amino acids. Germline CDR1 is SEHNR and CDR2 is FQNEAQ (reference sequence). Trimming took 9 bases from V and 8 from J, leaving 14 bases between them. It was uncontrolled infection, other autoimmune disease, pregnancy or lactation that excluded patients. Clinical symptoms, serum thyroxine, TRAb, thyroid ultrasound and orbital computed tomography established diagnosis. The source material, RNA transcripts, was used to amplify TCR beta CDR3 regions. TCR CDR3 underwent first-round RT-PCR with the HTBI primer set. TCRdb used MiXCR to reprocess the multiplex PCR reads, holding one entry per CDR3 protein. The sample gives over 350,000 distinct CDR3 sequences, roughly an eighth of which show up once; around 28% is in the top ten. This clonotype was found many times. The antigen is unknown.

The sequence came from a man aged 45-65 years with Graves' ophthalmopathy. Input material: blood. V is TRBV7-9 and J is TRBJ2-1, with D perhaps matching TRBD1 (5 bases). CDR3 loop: CASQGYSDEQFF. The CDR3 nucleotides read TGTGCCAGTCAGGGTTATTCGGATGAGCAGTTCTTC.